This is a list of T cell receptor beta chains from one sample in a study of response to subunit inactivated influenza vaccine. MiXCR, run by TCRdb on the RT-PCR reads, gives a single entry per CDR3 protein. The sample yields about 800,000 distinct CDR3 sequences, around 21% seen once. Material: PBMCs from blood, obtained 4 to 6 days after vaccination. These receptors were obtained from a man aged 50 or older who received an inactivated influenza vaccine. The CDR3 runs from the conserved cysteine through the conserved F or W. The size field is filled for only some rows; it gives once, few, many or a size class.

CDR3aa,v_gene,abundance,j_gene
CSVVGPEQFF,TRBV29-1,few,TRBJ2-1
CASSYSWQNTEAFF,TRBV6-5,few,TRBJ1-1
CSVRKSQGSYEQYF,TRBV29-1,few,TRBJ2-7
CASSLGQGVYNEQYF,TRBV11-3,.,TRBJ2-7
CASSLVSGKAYEQYF,TRBV7-9,.,TRBJ2-7
CASSQRGDPGQPQHF,TRBV4-1,few,TRBJ1-5
CASSLANYRAAYNEQFF,TRBV7-2,few,TRBJ2-1
CSVFGRSGHGYEQYF,TRBV29-1,few,TRBJ2-7
CASSVGPDSNQPQHF,TRBV9,.,TRBJ1-5
CASLRSDTQYF,TRBV5-1,once,TRBJ2-3
CASSLWVSVEQFF,TRBV7-9,.,TRBJ2-1
CASSELGGPQHF,TRBV6-1,few,TRBJ1-5
CSITGASNQPQHF,TRBV20-1,.,TRBJ1-5
CASSLKQTGNTIYF,TRBV12-3/TRBV12-4,few,TRBJ1-3
CASSYSGGLGETQYF,TRBV6-2/TRBV6-3,few,TRBJ2-5
CASSYAGRIETQYF,TRBV6-2/TRBV6-3,.,TRBJ2-5
CASSPRVSRTEAFF,TRBV6-2/TRBV6-3,.,TRBJ1-1
CAWVQGAGLAGEQFF,TRBV30,few,TRBJ2-1
CASSLAPQSYEQYF,TRBV7-6,.,TRBJ2-7
CASSSLRREYNEQFF,TRBV11-2,.,TRBJ2-1
CASSAGTGGFF,TRBV13,few,TRBJ2-1
CASSRIRDRGALGLGEKLFF,TRBV4-1,.,TRBJ1-4
CASSLKGASGVNEQFF,TRBV7-2,.,TRBJ2-1
CASSPGLAGGETQYF,TRBV4-3,many,TRBJ2-5
CASSRRQGANTGELFF,TRBV7-2,few,TRBJ2-2
CATSRPLGTEAFF,TRBV15,few,TRBJ1-1
CASSFPRRMGETQYF,TRBV7-9,few,TRBJ2-5
CASSLKTAYQETQYF,TRBV7-2,few,TRBJ2-5
CASSLSVENEQFF,TRBV7-9,.,TRBJ2-1
CASSKAKVSDTEAFF,TRBV21-1,many,TRBJ1-1
CASSQGQGVPLNYGYTF,TRBV7-9,.,TRBJ1-2
CASRLAQGGNYGYTF,TRBV12-2,few,TRBJ1-2
CATSGRDTGELFF,TRBV24-1,.,TRBJ2-2
CASRGDTDTQYF,TRBV12-3/TRBV12-4,many,TRBJ2-3
CASSSRGLASYNEQFF,TRBV7-9,.,TRBJ2-1
CASSSSGGQGQPQHF,TRBV6-2/TRBV6-3,few,TRBJ1-5
CATSENSNYEQYF,TRBV24-1,.,TRBJ2-7
CSSTGTTDPGDTQYF,TRBV29-1,many,TRBJ2-3
CASSLMYSRNEQFF,TRBV28,many,TRBJ2-1
CASSSLVLTETQYF,TRBV12-3/TRBV12-4,few,TRBJ2-5
CASSPGITGELFF,TRBV7-3,.,TRBJ2-2
CASSLSGFENSYNEQFF,TRBV5-1,.,TRBJ2-1
CASSLVFGSYNEQFF,TRBV11-2,few,TRBJ2-1
CASSDQTGGFEQYF,TRBV5-4,few,TRBJ2-7
CASSSGTPPETQYF,TRBV7-2,.,TRBJ2-5